This TCR beta chain was retrieved from a study of cytomegalovirus exposure and HLA in healthy donors. Both 60 Vbeta primers and 13 Jbeta primers went into the PCR. The assay was immunoSEQ multiplex PCR, and TCRdb's table has in-frame clones only and misses some. The repertoire holds 80,000 to 100,000 clones, with 74% as singletons. Concerning this clone: Its antigen is as yet unknown.

Study outcomes and limitations: CMV serostatus was the sole immune exposure data available.

The CDR3 has 16 residues. CDR1 is MNHEY, CDR2 SMNVEV, per germline (reference sequence). Trimming took 4 bases from V and 5 from J; bases not matched to a gene: 9. The specimen was PBMCs. The receptor comes from a man aged 25-40 years in good health and CMV-seropositive. The rearrangement uses TRBV27 and TRBJ1-5, with TRBD1 identical over 9 bases. CDR3 coding DNA: TGTGCCAGCAGTTCCGGGACAGGGTGGGGCGATCAGCCCCAGCATTTT. It is translated as CASSSGTGWGDQPQHF.